One and the same sample provided the 24 T cell receptor beta chains below, sequenced in a study of shared clonotypes between healthy human individuals. Assay: immunoSEQ multiplex PCR; the TCRdb copy retains only in-frame clones and omits some. The sample includes millions of clones, 85% to 95% of them seen just once. It was CD45RO-negative cells, positively selected for CCR7, that made up naive CD8 cells, with terminally differentiated effector memory CD45RA+ cells excluded. The sequenced sample consisted of naive CD8+ T cells from PBMCs. All receptors come from a man between 18 and 35 years old in good health. Some clones in this sample may be carry-over from other donors' samples.

V is TRBV7-2 and J is TRBJ2-7, with TRBD2 identical over 8 bases. Trimming at V came to 4 bases and at J to 2 bases, leaving 7 bases not matched to a gene. CDR3 length equals 15 residues. Germline CDR1 SGHTA, CDR2 FQGNSA. The CDR3 sequence is CASSSGGGRPYEQYF. The CDR3 DNA sequence: TGTGCCAGCAGCTCCGGTGGCGGGAGGCCCTACGAGCAGTACTTC.

V is TRBV4-1 and J is TRBJ1-1; 7 bases are a match to TRBD1. The CDR3 covers 16 residues. The germline CDR1 and CDR2 sequences are MGHRA and YSYEKL. The V and J ends lost 5 bases and 4 bases, in that order; junction bases with no gene match: 13. CDR3 in DNA: TGCGCCAGCAGCTCATGGGACTGGCAGGGGGGCACTGAAGCTTTCTTT. It is translated as CASSSWDWQGGTEAFF.

This clone has only one observation. CDR3 loop: CASTPIRVYYGYTF. Written as DNA, the CDR3 is TGTGCCAGCACCCCGATCAGGGTATACTATGGCTACACCTTC. J is TRBJ1-2 and V is TRBV7-9, with D possibly being TRBD1 (5 bases). Germline V gives CDR1 SEHNR, CDR2 FQNEAQ (reference sequence). The CDR3 loop spans 14 amino acids. Trimming left V 7 bases short and J 3 bases short, with 15 bases between.

V usage is TRBV6-5 and J usage is TRBJ2-7, with TRBD2 matching over 7 bases. The CDR3 extends over 15 amino acids. The J segment lost 3 bases and the V segment lost 2 bases, leaving 7 bases of the junction unmatched. CDR1 and CDR2 from the germline V gene are MNHEY and SVGAGI. The CDR3 loop is CASSYGGVAGYEQYF. The DNA for the CDR3 is TGTGCCAGCAGTTACGGGGGGGTGGCGGGCTACGAGCAGTACTTC.

In DNA form, the CDR3 reads TGTGCCAGCAGCGTAGTTGGGACAGGGGGCTTAAGCGAGCAGTACTTC. Translating it yields CASSVVGTGGLSEQYF. This chain connects TRBV7-9 to TRBJ2-7, with TRBD1 matching over 12 bases. The CDR3 sequence is 16 residues long. CDR1 is SEHNR and CDR2 is FQNEAQ in the germline V gene (reference sequence). Losses at the gene ends were 5 bases for V and 6 bases for J; bases not matched to a gene: 11.

The V gene is TRBV29-1, the J gene TRBJ2-1, with 8 bases identical to TRBD1. In germline, CDR1 is SQVTM, CDR2 ANQGSEA. The CDR3 length is 16 residues. V was clipped by 4 bases and J by 8 bases; unmatched bases: 16. The CDR3 here is CSVVIFSRQGLDEQFF. The CDR3 DNA follows: TGCAGCGTTGTAATTTTTTCGAGACAGGGGCTGGATGAGCAGTTCTTC.

This clone appeared once. The V and J genes are TRBV2 and TRBJ1-1; D may be TRBD1 (5 bases). The ends were cut back, 11 bases at V and 0 bases at J, with 22 bases in the middle. In germline, CDR1 is SNHLY, CDR2 FYNNEI. The CDR3 sequence is 16 residues long. Here the CDR3 reads CAAYGGRLIMNTEAFF. DNA for the CDR3: TGTGCCGCCTACGGGGGGAGACTCATCATGAACACTGAAGCTTTCTTT.

The V and J genes are TRBV11-2 and TRBJ2-1; D perhaps matches TRBD1 (6 bases). V lost 5 bases, J lost 5 bases, and 16 bases lay in between. CDR3 length: 15 amino acids. Germline loops: CDR1 SGHAT, CDR2 FQNNGV. CDR3 nucleotides: TGTGCCAGCAGCCCGACAGGACTTTCTAACAATGAGCAGTTCTTC. Translated: CASSPTGLSNNEQFF.

The chain employs TRBV27 and TRBJ2-7, with 11 bases aligning to TRBD2. Trimming at V came to 6 bases and at J to 2 bases, leaving 6 bases not matched to a gene. The CDR3 totals 15 residues. The germline V gene has CDR1 MNHEY and CDR2 SMNVEV (reference sequence). In DNA form, the CDR3 reads TGTGCCAGCAGACCTACTAGCGGGAGTACCTACGAGCAGTACTTC. It specifies CASRPTSGSTYEQYF.

This clone has only one observation. The chain uses TRBV9 and TRBJ2-2, with D perhaps TRBD2 (6 bases). CDR1 and CDR2 from the germline V gene are SGDLS and YYNGEE. The CDR3 is 13 amino acids. V was cut by 7 bases and J by 6 bases, with 13 bases left in between. DNA of the CDR3: TGTGCCAGCGGGACTGGTGGGTCCGGGGAGCTGTTTTTT. It codes for CASGTGGSGELFF.

The CDR3 reads CASSPAQGGGEKLFF. The DNA for the CDR3 is TGTGCCAGCAGCCCAGCACAGGGGGGAGGTGAAAAACTGTTTTTT. V is TRBV7-9 and J is TRBJ1-4; 8 positions match TRBD1. Trimming at V came to 5 bases and at J to 7 bases, leaving 9 bases not matched to a gene. The CDR3 sequence is 15 residues long. Germline CDR1 SEHNR, CDR2 FQNEAQ (reference sequence).

The J gene is TRBJ2-7, the V gene TRBV6-7; tentatively, D is TRBD1 or TRBD2 (6 bases each). TRBV6-7 is classed as an ORF, of uncertain function. Between the trimmed V and J ends, which lost 9 bases and 1 base, there was a span of 22 bases. CDR3 length: 16 amino acids. CDR3 region: CARRQKKGEDSYEQYF. In nucleotides, the CDR3 is TGTGCCAGACGTCAAAAAAAGGGGGAGGATTCCTACGAGCAGTACTTC.

In this sample, this clone turned up once. Other DNA sequences in this specimen translate into the identical CDR3. V is TRBV6-5 and J is TRBJ2-7; D assignment may be TRBD1 or TRBD2 (5 bases each). This CDR3 comprises 14 residues. Germline CDR1 and CDR2: MNHEY and SVGAGI. With 2 bases removed from V and 0 bases from J, the gap between germline ends came to 8 bases. CDR3 sequence: CASSYRDGSYEQYF. The CDR3 coding sequence is TGTGCCAGCAGTTACCGGGACGGCTCCTACGAGCAGTACTTC.

The rearrangement joins TRBV7-9 to TRBJ2-3; D may correspond to TRBD1 or TRBD2 (6 bases each). Germline lookup yields CDR1 SEHNR and CDR2 FQNEAQ (reference sequence). Trimming took 1 base from V and 8 from J, leaving 16 bases between them. There are 15 residues in the CDR3. The CDR3 DNA reads as TGTGCCAGCAGCTTAGGGGGGGCCTCCTCGGGTACGCAGTATTTT. Protein sequence: CASSLGGASSGTQYF.

Comment on this clone: The identical CDR3 is also encoded by other nucleotide sequences in the sample. The chain has TRBV28 and TRBJ2-1; TRBD2 matches at 7 bases. The CDR3 spans 13 residues. CDR1 is MDHEN and CDR2 is SYDVKM in the germline V gene. J lost 6 bases, V lost 6 bases, and 5 bases had no gene match. CDR3 nucleotides: TGTGCCAGCAGCCCAGGGAGGGCCAATGAGCAGTTCTTC. This encodes CASSPGRANEQFF.

This chain connects TRBV6-4 to TRBJ2-1, with D hard to call. The CDR3 sequence is 14 residues long. Between the trimmed V and J ends, which lost 6 bases and 6 bases, there was a span of 15 bases. CDR1 and CDR2 from the germline V gene are MRHNA and SNTAGT. The chain's CDR3 is CASSLDWLVNEQFF. The DNA of the CDR3 is TGTGCCAGCAGCCTTGACTGGCTCGTCAATGAGCAGTTCTTC.

This chain links TRBV27 with TRBJ2-1; tentatively, D is TRBD1 (7 bases). The CDR3 length is 12 residues. Germline CDR1 and CDR2: MNHEY and SMNVEV (reference sequence). The germline V and J ends were trimmed by 3 bases and 12 bases, with 12 bases remaining between them. The CDR3 sequence: CASSFSGGGQFF. CDR3 DNA sequence: TGTGCCAGCAGTTTTTCAGGGGGAGGGCAGTTCTTC.

J is TRBJ2-5 and V is TRBV10-3; maybe TRBD2 (6 bases). The V end was cut by 0 bases, the J end by 5 bases, with 10 bases between. The CDR3 has 14 residues. Germline assignment: CDR1 ENHRY and CDR2 SYGVKD. CDR3 bases: TGTGCCATCAGTGAGTCTGGGGGGTCTGAGACCCAGTACTTC. It is translated as CAISESGGSETQYF.

The chain carries TRBV7-7 and TRBJ2-1; 8 bases fit TRBD2. Germline assignment: CDR1 SSHAT and CDR2 FNYEAQ (reference sequence). Trimming at V came to 5 bases and at J to 8 bases, leaving 17 bases not matched to a gene. The length of the CDR3 is 17 residues. CDR3 sequence reads: CASSPSGIAGGGDEQFF. The CDR3 nucleotides are TGTGCCAGCAGCCCGTCCGGGATCGCGGGGGGTGGGGATGAGCAGTTCTTC.

This clone was seen once. The chain combines TRBV28 with TRBJ2-1; TRBD2 aligns across 14 bases. The CDR3 totals 16 residues. Germline CDR1 MDHEN, CDR2 SYDVKM. V lost 5 bases to trimming and J lost 9 bases; unmatched junction nucleotides: 9. The CDR3 is CASSHRLAGGPTEQFF. The CDR3 coding sequence is TGTGCCAGCAGTCACAGACTAGCGGGAGGGCCAACTGAGCAGTTCTTC.

The chain links TRBV28 to TRBJ1-2, with 9 bases matching TRBD1. CDR1 is MDHEN and CDR2 is SYDVKM in the germline V gene. The junction had 10 bases not matched to a gene; V was cut back by 5 bases and J by 3 bases. The CDR3 is 16 residues long. The CDR3 sequence is CASSPHPGQGYYGYTF. Here the CDR3 DNA reads TGTGCCAGCAGTCCCCACCCGGGACAGGGTTACTATGGCTACACCTTC.

The chain recombines TRBV6-5 with TRBJ1-2; D may be TRBD1 (5 bases). Germline V gene lookup returns CDR1 MNHEY and CDR2 SVGAGI. Trimming left V 5 bases short and J 3 bases short, with 10 bases between. CDR3 length: 13 amino acids. The CDR3 loop is CASSPRQYYGYTF. The DNA of the CDR3 is TGTGCCAGCAGTCCCCGACAGTACTATGGCTACACCTTC.

V is TRBV7-8 and J is TRBJ1-1; D remains ambiguous. The CDR3 spans 14 residues. The germline gives CDR1 SGHVS, CDR2 FQNEAQ. Trimming shortened V by 3 bases and J by 6 bases, and 14 bases separated the two germline ends. The CDR3 region has the DNA TGTGCCAGCAGCTTTGGACGGGGAAGAGCTGAAGCTTTCTTT. Translation: CASSFGRGRAEAFF.

The rearrangement links TRBV19 to TRBJ2-5; 11 nucleotides match TRBD1. The CDR3 runs to 15 residues. The germline CDR1 and CDR2 sequences are LNHDA and SQIVND (reference sequence). Losses at the gene ends were 2 bases for V and 7 bases for J; bases not matched to a gene: 6. In nucleotides, the CDR3 is TGTGCCAGTAGTATATGGACAGGGGGCAAGGGGACCCAGTACTTC. This encodes CASSIWTGGKGTQYF. Based on the CDR3 plus reference TRBV19 and TRBJ2-5, the full variable domain is DGGITQSPKYLFRKEGQNVTLSCEQNLNHDAMYWYRQDPGQGLRLIYYSQIVNDFQKGDIAEGYSVSREKKESFPLTVTSAQKNPTAFYLCASSIWTGGKGTQYFGPGTRLLVL.